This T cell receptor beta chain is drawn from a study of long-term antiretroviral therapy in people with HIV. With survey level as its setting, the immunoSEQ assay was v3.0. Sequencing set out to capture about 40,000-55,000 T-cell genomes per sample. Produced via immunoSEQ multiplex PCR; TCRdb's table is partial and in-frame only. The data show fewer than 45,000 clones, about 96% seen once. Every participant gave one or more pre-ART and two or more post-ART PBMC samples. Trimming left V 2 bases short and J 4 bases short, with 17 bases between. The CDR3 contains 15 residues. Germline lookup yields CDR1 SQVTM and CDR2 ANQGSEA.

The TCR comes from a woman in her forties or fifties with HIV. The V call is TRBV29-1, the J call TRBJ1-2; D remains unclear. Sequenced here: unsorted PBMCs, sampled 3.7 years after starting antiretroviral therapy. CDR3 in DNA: TGCAGCGTTGAAACGAACGTGGACGGTGCCTATGGCTACACCTTC. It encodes CSVETNVDGAYGYTF. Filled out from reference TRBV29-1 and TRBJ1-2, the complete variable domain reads SAVISQKPSRDICQRGTSLTIQCQVDSQVTMMFWYRQQPGQSLTLIATANQGSEATYESGFVIDKFPISRPNLTFSTLTVSNMSPEDSSIYLCSVETNVDGAYGYTFGSGTRLTVV.